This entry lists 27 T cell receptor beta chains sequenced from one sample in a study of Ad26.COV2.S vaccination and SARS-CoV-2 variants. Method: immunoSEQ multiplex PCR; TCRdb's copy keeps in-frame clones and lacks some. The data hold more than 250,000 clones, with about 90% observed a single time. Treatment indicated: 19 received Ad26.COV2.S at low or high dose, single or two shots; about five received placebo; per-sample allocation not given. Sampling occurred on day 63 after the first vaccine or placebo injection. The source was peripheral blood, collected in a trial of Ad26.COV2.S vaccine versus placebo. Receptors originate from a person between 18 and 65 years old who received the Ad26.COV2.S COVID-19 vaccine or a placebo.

The CDR3 is CASTDTDSNQPQHF. Written as DNA, the CDR3 is TGTGCCAGCACCGACACGGATAGCAATCAGCCCCAGCATTTT. V usage is TRBV2 and J usage is TRBJ1-5; D uncertain. In germline, CDR1 is SNHLY, CDR2 FYNNEI. The CDR3 runs 14 residues. V dropped 7 bases and J dropped 0 bases, with 10 bases sitting between them.

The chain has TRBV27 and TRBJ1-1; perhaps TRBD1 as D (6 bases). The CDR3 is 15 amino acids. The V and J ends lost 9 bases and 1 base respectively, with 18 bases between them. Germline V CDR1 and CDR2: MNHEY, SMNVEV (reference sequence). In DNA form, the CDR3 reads TGTGCCAGTAAAAAACAGGGACTATGGAACACTGAAGCTTTCTTT. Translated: CASKKQGLWNTEAFF.

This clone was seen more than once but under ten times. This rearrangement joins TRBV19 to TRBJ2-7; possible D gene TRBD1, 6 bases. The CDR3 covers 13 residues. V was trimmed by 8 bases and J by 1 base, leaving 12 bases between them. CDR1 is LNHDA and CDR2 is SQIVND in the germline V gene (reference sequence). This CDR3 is CASSQGWSYEQYF. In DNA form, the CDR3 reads TGTGCCAGTTCTCAGGGGTGGTCCTACGAGCAGTACTTC.

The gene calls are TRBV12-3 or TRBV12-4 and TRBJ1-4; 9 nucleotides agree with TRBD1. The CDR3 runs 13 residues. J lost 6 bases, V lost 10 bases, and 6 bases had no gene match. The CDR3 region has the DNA TGTGCCACCAACAGGGGGCGCCATGAAAAACTGTTTTTT. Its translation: CATNRGRHEKLFF.

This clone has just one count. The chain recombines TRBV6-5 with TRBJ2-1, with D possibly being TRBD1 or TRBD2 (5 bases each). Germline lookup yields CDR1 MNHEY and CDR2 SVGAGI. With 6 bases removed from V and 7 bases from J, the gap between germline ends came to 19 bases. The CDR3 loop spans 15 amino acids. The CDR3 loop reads CASRSQGVGANEQFF. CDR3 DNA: TGTGCCAGCAGATCGCAGGGAGTCGGGGCGAATGAGCAGTTCTTC.

CDR3 bases: TGTGCCGGGGACAGGGGGCTCACTGAAGCTTTCTTT. Translation gives CAGDRGLTEAFF. The chain links TRBV5-8 to TRBJ1-1, with 12 bases identical to TRBD1. V lost 10 bases to trimming and J lost 4 bases; unmatched junction nucleotides: 2. The CDR3 has 12 amino acids. The V gene's germline CDR1 is SGHTS and CDR2 YDEGEE.

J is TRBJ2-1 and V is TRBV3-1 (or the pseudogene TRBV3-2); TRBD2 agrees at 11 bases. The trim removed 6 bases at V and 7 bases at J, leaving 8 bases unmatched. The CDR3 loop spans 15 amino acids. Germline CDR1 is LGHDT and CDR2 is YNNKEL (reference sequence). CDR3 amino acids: CASSRSGLAGNEQFF. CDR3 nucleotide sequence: TGTGCCAGCAGTAGGAGCGGACTAGCGGGTAATGAGCAGTTCTTC.

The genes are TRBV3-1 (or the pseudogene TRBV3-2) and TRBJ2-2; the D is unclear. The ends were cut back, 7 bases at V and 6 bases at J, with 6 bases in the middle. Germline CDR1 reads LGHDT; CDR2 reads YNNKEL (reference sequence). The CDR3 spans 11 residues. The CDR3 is CASKSAGELFF. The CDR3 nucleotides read TGTGCCAGCAAGTCGGCCGGGGAGCTGTTTTTT.

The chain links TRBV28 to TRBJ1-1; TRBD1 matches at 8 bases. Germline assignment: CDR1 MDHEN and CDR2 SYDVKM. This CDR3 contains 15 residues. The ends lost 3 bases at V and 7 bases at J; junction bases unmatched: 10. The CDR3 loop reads CASSFTAGQALEAFF. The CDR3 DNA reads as TGTGCCAGCAGTTTTACGGCGGGACAGGCGCTTGAAGCTTTCTTT.

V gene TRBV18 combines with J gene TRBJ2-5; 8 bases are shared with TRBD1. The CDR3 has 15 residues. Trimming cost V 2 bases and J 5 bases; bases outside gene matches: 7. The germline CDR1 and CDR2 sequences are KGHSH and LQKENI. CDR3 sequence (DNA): TGTGCCAGCTCACCAGGGCAGGGGGCACGGGAGACCCAGTACTTC. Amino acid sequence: CASSPGQGARETQYF.

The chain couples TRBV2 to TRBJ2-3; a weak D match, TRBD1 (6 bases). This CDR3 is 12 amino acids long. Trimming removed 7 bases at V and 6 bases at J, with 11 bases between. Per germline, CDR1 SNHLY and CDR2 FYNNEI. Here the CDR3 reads CASITRGDTQYF. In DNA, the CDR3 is TGTGCCAGCATCACAAGGGGGGATACGCAGTATTTT.

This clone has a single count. CDR3 loop: CASSFGGEETQYF. In DNA form, the CDR3 reads TGCGCCAGCAGCTTCGGTGGGGAGGAGACCCAGTACTTC. This chain links TRBV5-1 with TRBJ2-5, with a weak D call TRBD2 (5 bases). Germline values: CDR1 SGHRS, CDR2 YFSETQ. Trimming left V 2 bases short and J 5 bases short, with 10 bases between. The CDR3 runs 13 residues.

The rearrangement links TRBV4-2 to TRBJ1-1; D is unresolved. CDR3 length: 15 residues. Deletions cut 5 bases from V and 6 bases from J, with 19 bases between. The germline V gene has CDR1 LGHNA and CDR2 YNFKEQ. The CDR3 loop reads CASSDAYVSYAEAFF. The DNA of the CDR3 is TGTGCCAGCAGCGACGCATATGTTTCTTACGCTGAAGCTTTCTTT.

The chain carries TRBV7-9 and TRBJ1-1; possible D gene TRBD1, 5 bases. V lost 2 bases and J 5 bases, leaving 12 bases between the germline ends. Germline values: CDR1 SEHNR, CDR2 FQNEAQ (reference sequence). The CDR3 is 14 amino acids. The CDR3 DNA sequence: TGTGCCAGCAGCTTATATCAGGGAGGGACTGAAGCTTTCTTT. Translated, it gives CASSLYQGGTEAFF. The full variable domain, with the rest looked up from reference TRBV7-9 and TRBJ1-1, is DTGVSQNPRHKITKRGQNVTFRCDPISEHNRLYWYRQTLGQGPEFLTYFQNEAQLEKSRLLSDRFSAERPKGSFSTLEIQRTEQGDSAMYLCASSLYQGGTEAFFGQGTRLTVV.

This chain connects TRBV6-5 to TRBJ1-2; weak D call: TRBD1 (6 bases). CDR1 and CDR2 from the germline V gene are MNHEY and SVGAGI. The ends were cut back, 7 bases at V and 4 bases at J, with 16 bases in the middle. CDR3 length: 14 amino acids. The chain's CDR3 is CASTLGRGFYGYTF. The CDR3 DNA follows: TGTGCCAGCACCCTGGGCAGGGGATTCTATGGCTACACCTTC.

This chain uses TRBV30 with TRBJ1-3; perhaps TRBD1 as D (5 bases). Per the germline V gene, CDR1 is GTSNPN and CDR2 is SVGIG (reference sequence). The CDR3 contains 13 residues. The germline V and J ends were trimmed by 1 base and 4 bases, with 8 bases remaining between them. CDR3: CAWSGTLGNTIYF. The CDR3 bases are TGTGCCTGGAGTGGGACATTAGGAAACACCATATATTTT.

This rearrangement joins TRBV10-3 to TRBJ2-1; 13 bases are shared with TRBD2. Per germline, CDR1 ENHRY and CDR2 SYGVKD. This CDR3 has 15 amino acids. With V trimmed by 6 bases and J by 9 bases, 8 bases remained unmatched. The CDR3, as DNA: TGTGCCATCAGCACCACTAGCGGGAGGGCTGGTGAGCAGTTCTTC. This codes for CAISTTSGRAGEQFF.

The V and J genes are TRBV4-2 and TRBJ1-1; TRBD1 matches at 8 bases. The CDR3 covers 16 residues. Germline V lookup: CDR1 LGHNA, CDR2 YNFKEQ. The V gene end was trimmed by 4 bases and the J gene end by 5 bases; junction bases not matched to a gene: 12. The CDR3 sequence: CASSRDGGQGDTEAFF. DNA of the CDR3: TGTGCCAGCAGCCGGGATGGTGGACAGGGAGATACTGAAGCTTTCTTT.

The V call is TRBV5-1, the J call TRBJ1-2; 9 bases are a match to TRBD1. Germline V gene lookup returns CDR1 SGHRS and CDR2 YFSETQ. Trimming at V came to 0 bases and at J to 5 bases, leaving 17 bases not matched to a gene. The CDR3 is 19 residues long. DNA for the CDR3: TGCGCCAGCAGCTTGGGGGGCCCGACCGGGACAGGGAAGAAATATGGCTACACCTTC. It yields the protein CASSLGGPTGTGKKYGYTF.

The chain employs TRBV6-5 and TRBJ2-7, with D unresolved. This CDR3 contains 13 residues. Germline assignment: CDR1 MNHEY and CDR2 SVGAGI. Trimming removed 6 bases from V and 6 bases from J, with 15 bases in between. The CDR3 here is CASRINSLGEQYF. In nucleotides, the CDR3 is TGTGCCAGCAGGATTAACAGTCTAGGCGAGCAGTACTTC.

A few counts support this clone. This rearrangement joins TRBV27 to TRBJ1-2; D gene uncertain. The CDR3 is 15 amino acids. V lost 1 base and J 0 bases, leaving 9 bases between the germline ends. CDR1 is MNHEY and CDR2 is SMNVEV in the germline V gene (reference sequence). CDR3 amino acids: CASSLLPGANYGYTF. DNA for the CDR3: TGTGCCAGCAGTTTATTGCCCGGGGCTAACTATGGCTACACCTTC.

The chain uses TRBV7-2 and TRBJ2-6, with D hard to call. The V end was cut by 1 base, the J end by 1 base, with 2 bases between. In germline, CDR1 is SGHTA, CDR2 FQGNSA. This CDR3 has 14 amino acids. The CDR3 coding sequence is TGTGCCAGCAGCTTAGTTTCTGGGGCCAACGTCCTGACTTTC. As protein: CASSLVSGANVLTF.

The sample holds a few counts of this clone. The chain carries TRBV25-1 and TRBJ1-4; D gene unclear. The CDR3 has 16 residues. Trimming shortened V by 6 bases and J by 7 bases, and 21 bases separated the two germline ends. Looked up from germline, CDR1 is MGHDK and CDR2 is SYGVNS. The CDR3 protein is CASRALGGSLGEKLFF. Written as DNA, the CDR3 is TGTGCCAGCAGGGCTTTAGGAGGGTCCCTTGGTGAAAAACTGTTTTTT.

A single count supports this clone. The DNA of the CDR3 is TGTGCCAGCAGCCACTTGGGACAGCGGACCGGGGAGCTGTTTTTT. As protein: CASSHLGQRTGELFF. This chain uses TRBV7-9 with TRBJ2-2, with 7 bases matching TRBD1. The CDR3 covers 15 residues. The ends lost 5 bases at V and 5 bases at J; junction bases unmatched: 8. The germline CDR1 and CDR2 sequences are SEHNR and FQNEAQ (reference sequence).

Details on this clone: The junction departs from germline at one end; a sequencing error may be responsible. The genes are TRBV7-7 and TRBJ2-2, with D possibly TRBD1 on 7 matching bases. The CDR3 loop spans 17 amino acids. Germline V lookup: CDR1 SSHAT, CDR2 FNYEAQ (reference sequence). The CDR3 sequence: CASSLAVKGARHGELFF. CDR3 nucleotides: TGTGCTAGCAGCTTAGCGGTGAAGGGGGCGCGTCACGGGGAGCTGTTTTTT.

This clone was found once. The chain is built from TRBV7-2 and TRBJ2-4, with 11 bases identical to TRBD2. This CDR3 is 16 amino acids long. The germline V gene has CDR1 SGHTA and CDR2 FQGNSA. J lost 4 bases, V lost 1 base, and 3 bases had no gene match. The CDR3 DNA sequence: TGTGCCAGCAGCTTAGGGGGGACTAGCGGAAAAAACATTCAGTACTTC. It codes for CASSLGGTSGKNIQYF.

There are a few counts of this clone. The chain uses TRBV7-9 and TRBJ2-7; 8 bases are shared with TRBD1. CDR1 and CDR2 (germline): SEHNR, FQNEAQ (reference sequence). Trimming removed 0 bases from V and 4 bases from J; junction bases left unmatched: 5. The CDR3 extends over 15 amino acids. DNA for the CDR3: TGTGCCAGCAGCTTAGCCCAGGGGGCGGCTTACGAGCAGTACTTC. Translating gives CASSLAQGAAYEQYF.